This TCR beta chain originates from a study of blood T cell repertoires in COVID-19 (TCRdb year 2020). Looking at the study overall: Samples from collaborators originated in the United States, Italy and Spain and spanned both the acute and convalescent phases of COVID-19. The samples were drawn from the first 160 participants of the ongoing ImmuneRACE study and from roughly 1,300 subjects provided by 6 global collaborators. Where available, HLA class I and class II types were taken from metadata supplied by the sample provider and were not determined by assay-based typing. The sample metadata nearly always contained a de-identified subject ID, COVID-19 status, age in years and sex. The material from the prospective study consisted of cDNA or gDNA derived from T cells, B-cell-depleted T cells, or PBMCs. The repertoires were released in a freely available public database intended as a resource for research on the immune response to SARS-CoV-2. Subjects who had been exposed to COVID-19, were actively infected with it, or had recovered from it provided the deeply sampled blood TCRbeta repertoires that made up the dataset.

Here is what the overall study found, with its caveats: Clinical and demographic metadata were provided uncurated, with the amount varying by source and participant.

The immunoSEQ Assay, a bias-controlled multiplex PCR, was used to amplify TCRbeta CDR3 regions from genomic DNA. The original pipeline was this. The number of nucleated cells in each sample was estimated by amplification of reference gene primers within the assay. To quantify the absolute abundance of each unique TCRbeta CDR3 rearrangement, sequence reads were collapsed and filtered. For each sample, productive Simpson clonality was calculated by taking the square root of Simpson's diversity index across productive rearrangements. In TCRdb, the immuneACCESS table is reduced to in-frame sequences with V and J assigned. These tables do not hold every clone; where another copy was compared, an unresolved V gene accounts for under half, and the others remain unexplained. Clone size and the V and J calls come from that table; the DNA yielded D and trimming. Counted in this sample were about 190,000 clones; about four fifths of them appeared once. Approximately 3% of the sample is taken by the ten largest.

The CDR3 runs 16 residues from the cysteine to the phenylalanine. Kept here is only the CDR3 DNA, which spans 48 bases and is read in frame from base 1. Via the germline V gene (reference sequence), CDR1 is LGHDT and CDR2 YNNKEL. V and J are trimmed by 1 base and 6 bases, and the gene matches miss 3 bases of the junction. In the prospective study, participants were roughly 18 to 90 years old, resided in approximately 25 geographic areas of the United States, and were enrolled through a virtual design. Cohort assignment in the prospective study relied on participant-reported clinical history from a screening survey and a study questionnaire. Recovered participants in ImmuneRACE Cohort 3 were defined as having two consecutive negative NP/OP PCR tests, clearance from a healthcare professional, or resolution of symptoms. In the prospective study, mobile phlebotomists collected whole blood, serum and a nasopharyngeal or oropharyngeal swab from each participant. Over a roughly 2-month period, participants in the prospective study had the option of providing additional blood draws and questionnaires. Before DNA extraction, prospective study blood samples were shipped either frozen or at room temperature.

Worth noting for this clone: It lacks a known antigen. Base qualities are not at hand, and no much larger clone is one base apart.

The chain employs TRBV3-1 (or the pseudogene TRBV3-2) and TRBJ2-2; TRBD2 matches 12 bases in the middle. The receptor comes from a woman aged 30 to 39 who had recovered from COVID-19. The sample consisted of PBMCs or T cells enriched from blood (not recorded which). The CDR3 region reads CASSQGRLAGAGELFF. The DNA is as follows: TGTGCCAGCAGCCAAGGAAGACTAGCGGGGGCCGGGGAGCTGTTTTTT.